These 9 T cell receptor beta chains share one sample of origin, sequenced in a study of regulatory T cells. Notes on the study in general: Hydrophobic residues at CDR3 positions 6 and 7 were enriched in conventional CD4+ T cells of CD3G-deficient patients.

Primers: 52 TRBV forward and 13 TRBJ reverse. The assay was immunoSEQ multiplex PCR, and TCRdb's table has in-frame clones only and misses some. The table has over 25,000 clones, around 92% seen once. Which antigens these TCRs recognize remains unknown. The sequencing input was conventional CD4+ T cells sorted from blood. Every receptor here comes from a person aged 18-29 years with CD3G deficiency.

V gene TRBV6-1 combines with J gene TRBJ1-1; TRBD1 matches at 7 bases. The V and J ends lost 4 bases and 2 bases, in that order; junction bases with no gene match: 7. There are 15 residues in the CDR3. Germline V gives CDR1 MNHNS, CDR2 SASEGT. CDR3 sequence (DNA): TGTGCCAGCAGTGGTCGGACAGGAGTTAACACTGAAGCTTTCTTT. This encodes CASSGRTGVNTEAFF.

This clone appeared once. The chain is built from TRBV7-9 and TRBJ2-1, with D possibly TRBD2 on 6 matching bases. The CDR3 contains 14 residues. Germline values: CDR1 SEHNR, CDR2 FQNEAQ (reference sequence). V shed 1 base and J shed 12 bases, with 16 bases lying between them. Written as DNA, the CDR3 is TGTGCCAGCAGCTTAGGGGGACTCGGGGAGAGGCAGTTCTTC. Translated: CASSLGGLGERQFF.

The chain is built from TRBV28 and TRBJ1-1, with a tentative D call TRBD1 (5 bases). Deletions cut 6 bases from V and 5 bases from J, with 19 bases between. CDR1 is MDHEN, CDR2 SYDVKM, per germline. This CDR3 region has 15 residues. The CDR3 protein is CASSFVGGLRTEAFF. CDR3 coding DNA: TGTGCCAGCAGCTTTGTCGGGGGGTTAAGGACTGAAGCTTTCTTT.

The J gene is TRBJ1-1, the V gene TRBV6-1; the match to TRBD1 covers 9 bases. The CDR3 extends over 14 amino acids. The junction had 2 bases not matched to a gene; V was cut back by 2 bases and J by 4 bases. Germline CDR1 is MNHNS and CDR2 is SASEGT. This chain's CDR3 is CASSETGGITEAFF. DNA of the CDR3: TGTGCCAGCAGTGAAACAGGGGGCATCACTGAAGCTTTCTTT.

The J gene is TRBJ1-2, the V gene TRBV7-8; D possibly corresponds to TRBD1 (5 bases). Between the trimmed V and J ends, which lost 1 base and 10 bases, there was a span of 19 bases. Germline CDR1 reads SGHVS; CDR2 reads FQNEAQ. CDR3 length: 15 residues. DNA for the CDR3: TGTGCCAGCAGCTTAGAGGTCACCGGACATACAAACTACACCTTC. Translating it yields CASSLEVTGHTNYTF.

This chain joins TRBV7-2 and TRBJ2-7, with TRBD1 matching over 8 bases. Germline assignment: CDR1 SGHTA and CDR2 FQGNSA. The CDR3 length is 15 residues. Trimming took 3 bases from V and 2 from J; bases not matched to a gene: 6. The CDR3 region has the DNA TGTGCCAGCAGCTTTAGCAGGGGGCCAACCTACGAGCAGTACTTC. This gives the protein CASSFSRGPTYEQYF.

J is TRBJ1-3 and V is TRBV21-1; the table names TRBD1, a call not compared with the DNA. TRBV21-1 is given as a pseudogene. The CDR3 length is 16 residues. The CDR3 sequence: CASRARQGLSGNTIYF. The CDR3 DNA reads TGTGCCAGCAGGGCCAGACAGGGACTCTCTGGAAACACCATATATTTT.

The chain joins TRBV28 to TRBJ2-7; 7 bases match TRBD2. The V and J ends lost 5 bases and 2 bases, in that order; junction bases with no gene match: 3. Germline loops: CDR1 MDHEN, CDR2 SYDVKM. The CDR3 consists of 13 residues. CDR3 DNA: TGTGCCAGCAGTCAGCGGGAACCCTACGAGCAGTACTTC. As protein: CASSQREPYEQYF. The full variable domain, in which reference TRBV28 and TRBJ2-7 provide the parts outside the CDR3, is DVKVTQSSRYLVKRTGEKVFLECVQDMDHENMFWYRQDPGLGLRLIYFSYDVKMKEKGDIPEGYSVSREKKERFSLILESASTNQTSMYLCASSQREPYEQYFGPGTRLTVT.

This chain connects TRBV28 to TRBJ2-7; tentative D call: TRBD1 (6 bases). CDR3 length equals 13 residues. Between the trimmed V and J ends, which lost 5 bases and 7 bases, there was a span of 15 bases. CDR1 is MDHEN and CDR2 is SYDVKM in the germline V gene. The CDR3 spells CASSGYRVGEQYF. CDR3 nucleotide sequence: TGTGCCAGCAGTGGTTACAGGGTGGGGGAGCAGTACTTC. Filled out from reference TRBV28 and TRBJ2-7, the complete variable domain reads DVKVTQSSRYLVKRTGEKVFLECVQDMDHENMFWYRQDPGLGLRLIYFSYDVKMKEKGDIPEGYSVSREKKERFSLILESASTNQTSMYLCASSGYRVGEQYFGPGTRLTVT.